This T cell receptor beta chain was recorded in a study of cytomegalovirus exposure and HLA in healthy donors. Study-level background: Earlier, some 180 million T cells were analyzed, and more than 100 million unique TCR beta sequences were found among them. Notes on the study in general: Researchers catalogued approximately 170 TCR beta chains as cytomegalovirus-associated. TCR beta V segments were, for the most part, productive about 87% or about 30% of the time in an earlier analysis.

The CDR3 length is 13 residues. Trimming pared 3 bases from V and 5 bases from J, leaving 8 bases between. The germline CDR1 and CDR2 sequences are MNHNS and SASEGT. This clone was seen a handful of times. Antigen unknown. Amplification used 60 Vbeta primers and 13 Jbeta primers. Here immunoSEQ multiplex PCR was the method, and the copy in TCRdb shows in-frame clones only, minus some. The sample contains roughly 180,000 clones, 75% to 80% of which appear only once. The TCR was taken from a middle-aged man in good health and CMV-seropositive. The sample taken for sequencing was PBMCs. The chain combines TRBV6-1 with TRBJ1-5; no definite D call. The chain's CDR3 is CASSDPGDQPQHF. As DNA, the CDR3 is TGTGCCAGCAGTGATCCCGGAGATCAGCCCCAGCATTTT.